This is a list of T cell receptor beta chains from one sample in a study of human T cells and chemical hapten exposure. One entry per CDR3 protein, called by TCRdb with MiXCR from the RACE reads. The repertoire consists of about 64,000 distinct CDR3 sequences, with approximately 11% occurring once and the leading ten covering about 4%. Sequences were derived from whole blood, sampled in connection with sensitization to the hapten diphenylcyclopropenone (DPC). These receptors were taken from a woman in her thirties or forties with alopecia areata. Some clones in this sample may be carry-over from other donors' samples. The CDR3 runs from the conserved cysteine through the conserved F or W. D genes are given only for firm matches. Part of the rows lack a size; the others show once, few, many or a class for expanded clones.

j_call v_call d_call clone_size cdr3_nt cdr3_aa
TRBJ1-2 TRBV14 - few TGCGCCAGCAGCCAAGCGGGGACGGGCGGCTACACCTTC CASSQAGTGGYTF
TRBJ2-7 TRBV29-1 TRBD1 - TGCAGCGTCCGGGACAGCGCTTACGAGCAGTACTTC CSVRDSAYEQYF
TRBJ2-7 TRBV7-9 TRBD2 many TGTGCCAGCAGCTTAGATGGACTAGCGGGAGCTCAGGACGAGCAGTACTTC CASSLDGLAGAQDEQYF
TRBJ2-1 TRBV7-2 TRBD2 many TGTGCCAGCAGCTTAAGTCTAGCGGTGGGGTATGAGCAGTTCTTC CASSLSLAVGYEQFF
TRBJ2-6 TRBV4-3 TRBD2 few TGCGCCAGCAGCCAAGGGGGAGGGCCAGGGACTGGGGCCAACGTCCTGACTTTC CASSQGGGPGTGANVLTF
TRBJ2-1 TRBV28 - - TGTGCCCCATCTCTCCAGTTCTTC CAPSLQFF
TRBJ1-4 TRBV6-7 TRBD1 - TGTGCCAGCACGACAGGGGCAGAGGAAAAACTGTTTTTT CASTTGAEEKLFF
TRBJ2-7 TRBV28 TRBD2 few TGTGCCAGCAGCCCGGGGGTAGCGGGGCCCCACGAGCAGTACTTC CASSPGVAGPHEQYF
TRBJ1-2 TRBV14 - many TGTGCCAGCAGCCAAGAAGGAAGGGCAGTGAGTGGCTACACCTTC CASSQEGRAVSGYTF
TRBJ2-2 TRBV14 TRBD2 few TGTGCCAGCAGCCAGGGACTAGCAGGCACCGGGGAGCTGTTTTTT CASSQGLAGTGELFF
TRBJ2-3 TRBV6-2/TRBV6-3 TRBD1 many TGTGCCAGCAGTTACTCCGCCGGGCGACGAAACAGGGGAATAGCAGATACGCAGTATTTT CASSYSAGRRNRGIADTQYF
TRBJ2-7 TRBV29-1 TRBD2 - TGCAGCGTAGTCCCGGGAGCGGGGTACGAGCAGTACTTC CSVVPGAGYEQYF
TRBJ1-2 TRBV18 TRBD1 many TGTGCCAGCTCACCAGGCCAGGGGGGAGCCTATGGCTACACCTTC CASSPGQGGAYGYTF
TRBJ1-6 TRBV3-1 - few TGTGCCAGCAGCCAACAGGGGAGGGGGGCCCTGGATTCACCCCTCCACTTT CASSQQGRGALDSPLHF
TRBJ1-5 TRBV20-1 - - TGCAGTGCAACCGGGACCAATCAGCCCCAGCATTTT CSATGTNQPQHF
TRBJ1-2 TRBV20-1 TRBD1 many TGCAGTGCTAGACCGGGACAGGGCTCCCAACGCTATGGCTACACCTTC CSARPGQGSQRYGYTF
TRBJ1-2 TRBV27 - few TGTGCCAGCAGAGGGAATAACTATGGCTACACCTTC CASRGNNYGYTF
TRBJ1-5 TRBV30 - - TGTGCCTGGAGTGTTTGGGGGCACAATCAGCCCCAGCATTTT CAWSVWGHNQPQHF
TRBJ2-5 TRBV20-1 - few TGCAGTGCTAGAGATCGGCAGGGCGGAGAGACCCAGTACTTC CSARDRQGGETQYF